Below, one T cell receptor beta chain is given with its context. These data belong to a study of blood T cells in healthy people across ages. The amount of total RNA extracted per sample was at least 5.5 micrograms. The authors ran a second PCR of roughly 6 to 11 cycles using a sample-barcoded 5' primer and a J-beta primer mix. TCRdb reprocessed the 5' RACE reads via MiXCR and lists one record per CDR3 protein. Here the sample spans approximately 780,000 distinct CDR3 sequences, roughly 24% being singletons. Germline loops: CDR1 DFQATT, CDR2 SNEGSKA (reference sequence). The CDR3 is made up of 15 amino acids. These sequences were also reported in another study, on T cells of mothers and their children. Turning to that study: Overlap ran slightly, non-significantly higher for related than unrelated mother-child pairs.

The chain combines TRBV20-1 with TRBJ2-5, with 7 bases that match TRBD2. The J call may not be correct, given that the DNA end is closer to TRBJ2-7. The sample taken for sequencing was blood. The TCR was taken from a boy younger than 18 in good health. The CDR3 sequence is CSARDMTSRHYEQYF. The DNA for the CDR3 is TGCAGTGCTAGAGATATGACTAGCAGACACTACGAGCAGTACTTC.